This record looks at one T cell receptor (beta chain) sequence and its context. These data belong to a study of blood T cell repertoires in COVID-19. Study-level background: Samples taken during acute and convalescent COVID-19 were collected in the United States, Italy and Spain. PBMCs, B-cell-depleted T cells, or T cells were the source of the cDNA or gDNA that made up the material.

In the source study's methods: Amplification with reference gene primers provided the estimates of nucleated cell counts. Assay: immunoSEQ multiplex PCR; the TCRdb copy retains only in-frame clones and omits some. Clonal size and the V and J genes are those of that table, whereas D and trimming came from the DNA. The sample contains 350,000 or so clones, around 82% of which appear only once. The germline CDR1 and CDR2 sequences are SGDLS and YYNGEE. The CDR3 spans 12 residues. Trimming took off 0 bases at V and 9 bases at J, with 7 bases between the two ends. The V call is TRBV9, the J call TRBJ2-1; D is unresolved. The TCR comes from a man aged 30 to 45 with active or convalescent COVID-19. Sequencing was done on a sample of peripheral blood. In nucleotides, the CDR3 is TGTGCCAGCAGCGTAGCTGACACTGAGCAGTTCTTC. Translated: CASSVADTEQFF. Complete variable domain (other parts from reference TRBV9 and TRBJ2-1): DSGVTQTPKHLITATGQRVTLRCSPRSGDLSVYWYQQSLDQGLQFLIQYYNGEERAKGNILERFSAQQFPDLHSELNLSSLELGDSALYFCASSVADTEQFFGPGTRLTVL.